The 29 T cell receptor beta chains in this list originate from one sample, sequenced in a study of vaccination effects on CD4 cells after COVID-19. Here immunoSEQ multiplex PCR was the method, and the copy in TCRdb shows in-frame clones only, minus some. The sample lists about 28,000 clones, 73% occurring once. In the ViraFEST assay, antigen-specific CD4+ clonotypes were identified by expansion after peptide-pool stimulation. Once cultured for around 11 days, the cells underwent separation to obtain CD4+ T cells. The participants, recipients of two vaccine doses, got either BNT162b2 or mRNA-1273. These receptors are not linked to any known antigen. The sequencing used CD4+ T cells from PBMCs cultured with HCoV-NL63 spike peptides, collected after COVID-19 vaccination. These receptors were obtained from a human donor who received a COVID-19 vaccine.

This clone has a single count. The chain recombines TRBV5-1 with TRBJ1-2, with a possible D match to TRBD1 (5 bases). CDR1 is SGHRS, CDR2 YFSETQ, per germline. Trimming removed 0 bases from V and 4 bases from J, with 10 bases in between. The CDR3 covers 14 residues. CDR3 bases: TGCGCCAGCAGCTTGGAGGGGTCCGGCTATGGCTACACCTTC. Protein sequence: CASSLEGSGYGYTF.

In DNA form, the CDR3 reads TGTGCCAGCAGCATTAACGGGAACAACTACGAGCAGTACTTC. It encodes CASSINGNNYEQYF. This chain links TRBV5-4 with TRBJ2-7; tentative D call: TRBD2 (5 bases). This CDR3 is built from 14 residues. Trimming cost V 4 bases and J 3 bases, with 14 bases left between them. CDR1 is SGHNT, CDR2 YYREEE, per germline (reference sequence).

This chain joins TRBV27 and TRBJ1-1, with D perhaps matching TRBD1 (6 bases). The CDR3 is 14 amino acids. Germline V gene lookup returns CDR1 MNHEY and CDR2 SMNVEV (reference sequence). Deletions cut 9 bases from V and 3 bases from J, with 17 bases between. CDR3 amino acids: CASFRGQWDTEAFF. In DNA form, the CDR3 reads TGTGCCAGTTTCCGGGGGCAATGGGACACTGAAGCTTTCTTT.

The chain uses TRBV19 and TRBJ1-2; 7 bases line up with TRBD1. This CDR3 is built from 14 residues. From germline, CDR1 is LNHDA and CDR2 SQIVND (reference sequence). With V trimmed by 6 bases and J by 2 bases, 6 bases remained unmatched. This CDR3 reads CASRSGTANYGYTF. In DNA, the CDR3 is TGTGCCAGTAGGAGTGGGACAGCAAACTATGGCTACACCTTC.

J is TRBJ1-4 and V is TRBV5-1; D is perhaps TRBD1 (6 bases). The CDR3 extends over 16 amino acids. Trimming left V 0 bases short and J 2 bases short, with 11 bases between. CDR1 SGHRS and CDR2 YFSETQ come from the germline V gene. CDR3 residues: CASSLGNRATNEKLFF. DNA of the CDR3: TGCGCCAGCAGCTTGGGTAACAGGGCCACTAATGAAAAACTGTTTTTT.

This clone was detected once. CDR3 loop: CASSPRTGRAYNEQFF. CDR3 sequence (DNA): TGTGCCAGTAGTCCGAGGACAGGGCGGGCCTACAATGAGCAGTTCTTC. The chain combines TRBV19 with TRBJ2-1; TRBD1 matches 8 bases. The germline V gene has CDR1 LNHDA and CDR2 SQIVND (reference sequence). J lost 2 bases, V lost 5 bases, and 8 bases had no gene match. This CDR3 is 16 amino acids long.

This clone is deemed medium-sized. V is TRBV19 and J is TRBJ1-1; D is undetermined. Trimming removed 3 bases at V and 0 bases at J, with 14 bases between. The CDR3 covers 16 residues. CDR1 is LNHDA, CDR2 SQIVND, per germline (reference sequence). The CDR3 region has the DNA TGTGCCAGTAGTATCCAGGATGGCACCATGAACACTGAAGCTTTCTTT. Encoded protein: CASSIQDGTMNTEAFF.

This clone has a single count. The V call is TRBV9, the J call TRBJ1-1, with D unresolved. There are 14 residues in the CDR3. The ends were cut back, 2 bases at V and 0 bases at J, with 8 bases in the middle. From germline, CDR1 is SGDLS and CDR2 YYNGEE. The CDR3 nucleotides read TGTGCCAGCAGCGTCCGTAGTCTGAACACTGAAGCTTTCTTT. Protein sequence: CASSVRSLNTEAFF.

The chain employs TRBV7-9 and TRBJ2-3, with D hard to call. Trimming cost V 3 bases and J 3 bases, with 7 bases left between them. This CDR3 is 13 amino acids long. Germline CDR1 SEHNR, CDR2 FQNEAQ (reference sequence). The CDR3 protein is CASSFLGTDTQYF. The DNA of the CDR3 is TGTGCCAGCAGCTTCCTTGGGACAGATACGCAGTATTTT.

The chain couples TRBV5-1 to TRBJ2-7, with a weak D call TRBD2 (6 bases). The length of the CDR3 is 14 residues. The ends were cut back, 1 base at V and 7 bases at J, with 15 bases in the middle. Germline V gene data show CDR1 as SGHRS and CDR2 as YFSETQ. The CDR3 region is CASSLLEGRKEQYF. DNA for the CDR3: TGCGCCAGCAGCTTGTTGGAGGGCCGGAAAGAGCAGTACTTC.

This sequence joins TRBV4-1 and TRBJ1-6; a possible D gene is TRBD1 (6 bases). Looked up from germline, CDR1 is MGHRA and CDR2 is YSYEKL. This CDR3 is built from 16 residues. V lost 8 bases and J 4 bases, leaving 18 bases between the germline ends. CDR3 region: CASRSPGTTYNSPLHF. The CDR3 DNA follows: TGCGCCAGCCGGAGCCCCGGGACAACTTATAATTCACCCCTCCACTTT.

The chain is built from TRBV7-2 and TRBJ2-5; unclear D gene. The CDR3 runs to 13 residues. Germline V gene lookup returns CDR1 SGHTA and CDR2 FQGNSA. With 1 base removed from V and 2 bases from J, the gap between germline ends came to 5 bases. The CDR3 bases are TGTGCCAGCAGCTTAGTTGGGCAAGAGACCCAGTACTTC. Protein: CASSLVGQETQYF.

J is TRBJ2-5 and V is TRBV6-2 or TRBV6-3; 7 bases map to TRBD2. Germline CDR1 and CDR2: MNHEY and SVGEGT. This CDR3 has 13 residues. Germline trimming cut 5 bases from V and 0 bases from J; bases unmatched to any gene: 0. This chain's CDR3 is CASSRGDQETQYF. As DNA, the CDR3 is TGTGCCAGCAGTCGGGGGGACCAAGAGACCCAGTACTTC.

V gene TRBV5-1 combines with J gene TRBJ2-2, with 9 bases fitting TRBD1. The CDR3 is 17 amino acids. Germline values: CDR1 SGHRS, CDR2 YFSETQ. The trim removed 3 bases at V and 6 bases at J, leaving 12 bases unmatched. DNA for the CDR3: TGCGCCAGCAGCTACGGACAGGGGTCAAGAAGATCCGGGGAGCTGTTTTTT. Translating it yields CASSYGQGSRRSGELFF.

This chain links TRBV5-1 with TRBJ1-2; D not resolved. Trimming shortened V by 3 bases and J by 5 bases, and 5 bases separated the two germline ends. CDR3 length: 11 residues. The germline CDR1 and CDR2 sequences are SGHRS and YFSETQ. CDR3 amino acids: CASSYGYGYTF. CDR3 DNA: TGCGCCAGCAGCTACGGGTATGGCTACACCTTC.

The chain carries TRBV6-4 and TRBJ2-3; 7 bases agree with TRBD2. V dropped 4 bases and J dropped 4; count of bases not matched to a gene: 5. The length of the CDR3 is 14 residues. Per the germline V gene, CDR1 is MRHNA and CDR2 is SNTAGT. The CDR3 sequence: CASSAAGEADTQYF. The CDR3 region has the DNA TGTGCCAGCAGTGCCGCGGGAGAAGCAGATACGCAGTATTTT.

This clone was recorded a few times. The V gene is TRBV11-3, the J gene TRBJ2-2, with D perhaps TRBD2 (6 bases). CDR1 SGHNT and CDR2 YENEEA come from the germline V gene. V was clipped by 7 bases and J by 2 bases, with 14 bases between them. The CDR3 is made up of 15 amino acids. The CDR3 DNA follows: TGTGCCAGCACCCCGGGCGGGGCAAACACCGGGGAGCTGTTTTTT. Translated: CASTPGGANTGELFF.

The chain has TRBV6-1 and TRBJ2-6; 8 bases agree with TRBD1. V was clipped by 4 bases and J by 3 bases; unmatched bases: 5. CDR1 is MNHNS and CDR2 is SASEGT in the germline V gene. This CDR3 is built from 16 residues. The chain's CDR3 is CASSVSTGVGANVLTF. CDR3 in DNA: TGTGCCAGCAGTGTCTCGACAGGGGTTGGGGCCAACGTCCTGACTTTC.

The chain carries TRBV27 and TRBJ1-2; D possibly corresponds to TRBD1 (6 bases). V lost 3 bases and J lost 5, with 22 bases in between. The CDR3 loop spans 17 amino acids. The germline gives CDR1 MNHEY, CDR2 SMNVEV (reference sequence). The CDR3 spells CASSFLGQSSSGYGYTF. CDR3 DNA sequence: TGTGCCAGCAGTTTTTTAGGACAGAGCAGTTCGGGGTATGGCTACACCTTC.

The chain joins TRBV6-4 to TRBJ2-6; tentatively, D is TRBD1 (5 bases). Germline assignment: CDR1 MRHNA and CDR2 SNTAGT. V lost 0 bases and J 3 bases, leaving 6 bases between the germline ends. The CDR3 has 15 residues. DNA for the CDR3: TGTGCCAGCAGTGACTCCCAGGGTGGGGCCAACGTCCTGACTTTC. Translating it yields CASSDSQGGANVLTF.

The genes are TRBV15 and TRBJ1-5; D is unresolved. This CDR3 has 12 residues. Germline values: CDR1 LNHNV, CDR2 YYDKDF (reference sequence). V lost 0 bases and J lost 11, with 8 bases in between. This chain's CDR3 is CATSRDAAAQHF. CDR3 nucleotides: TGTGCCACCAGCAGAGACGCCGCAGCCCAGCATTTT.

This chain links TRBV9 with TRBJ2-5; D gene uncertain. This CDR3 region has 13 residues. V dropped 1 base and J dropped 7 bases, with 11 bases sitting between them. The germline V gene encodes CDR1 SGDLS and CDR2 YYNGEE. CDR3 residues: CASSVTTPGTQYF. The CDR3 DNA is TGTGCCAGCAGCGTAACTACTCCAGGGACCCAGTACTTC.

The chain employs TRBV9 and TRBJ2-2, with TRBD2 matching 10 bases. Losses at the gene ends were 3 bases for V and 5 bases for J; bases not matched to a gene: 10. The CDR3 spans 17 residues. Germline V gene lookup returns CDR1 SGDLS and CDR2 YYNGEE. The CDR3 nucleotides read TGTGCCAGCAGCGAAAGACCCGGGACTAGCGTTACCGGGGAGCTGTTTTTT. As protein: CASSERPGTSVTGELFF.

The gene calls are TRBV4-1 and TRBJ1-6; a weak D match, TRBD1 (5 bases). The V and J ends lost 5 bases and 3 bases respectively, with 11 bases between them. The CDR3 has 15 amino acids. Germline V gene data show CDR1 as MGHRA and CDR2 as YSYEKL. The CDR3 DNA follows: TGCGCCAGCAGCTACCTGGGGGACTATAATTCACCCCTCCACTTT. Translation: CASSYLGDYNSPLHF.

The chain couples TRBV6-5 to TRBJ1-1, with 7 bases lining up with TRBD1. Trimming took 5 bases from V and 5 from J; bases not matched to a gene: 5. This CDR3 contains 13 residues. The germline V gene has CDR1 MNHEY and CDR2 SVGAGI. The CDR3 sequence is CASSLTGMTEAFF. For the CDR3, the DNA is TGTGCCAGCAGTCTGACAGGGATGACTGAAGCTTTCTTT.

This clone turned up a few times. The chain is built from TRBV5-4 and TRBJ1-2; D possibly corresponds to TRBD1 (5 bases). V lost 0 bases and J lost 7, with 13 bases in between. Germline V gives CDR1 SGHNT, CDR2 YYREEE (reference sequence). The length of the CDR3 is 14 residues. CDR3 in amino acids: CASSLDSGVSGYTF. In DNA form, the CDR3 reads TGTGCCAGCAGCTTGGATTCGGGGGTTAGTGGCTACACCTTC.

This clone was seen more than once but under ten times. This rearrangement joins TRBV5-1 to TRBJ2-3; tentative D call: TRBD2 (6 bases). The CDR3 extends over 16 amino acids. Trimming removed 4 bases at V and 0 bases at J, with 15 bases between. The V gene's germline CDR1 is SGHRS and CDR2 YFSETQ. The CDR3 DNA follows: TGCGCCAGCAGCCCCTATGCTAGCGCTAGCACAGATACGCAGTATTTT. Protein product: CASSPYASASTDTQYF. Full variable domain (missing parts from reference TRBV5-1 and TRBJ2-3): KAGVTQTPRYLIKTRGQQVTLSCSPISGHRSVSWYQQTPGQGLQFLFEYFSETQRNKGNFPGRFSGRQFSNSRSEMNVSTLELGDSALYLCASSPYASASTDTQYFGPGTRLTVL.

The CDR3 DNA follows: TGTGCCAGCAGCTGGACATCGGGACAGCAAGAGACCCAGTACTTC. Residues: CASSWTSGQQETQYF. The V gene is TRBV5-6, the J gene TRBJ2-5, with 7 positions matching TRBD1. Germline V gives CDR1 SGHDT, CDR2 YYEEEE. After removal of 3 bases from V and 2 bases from J, the junction contained 7 bases not matched to a gene. This CDR3 comprises 15 residues.

The chain employs TRBV2 and TRBJ2-2; TRBD2 aligns across 12 bases. Germline lookup yields CDR1 SNHLY and CDR2 FYNNEI. This CDR3 spans 16 amino acids. V lost 7 bases to trimming and J lost 7 bases; unmatched junction nucleotides: 10. CDR3 sequence: CASKITSGGPDGELFF. CDR3 in DNA: TGTGCCAGCAAAATTACTAGCGGGGGGCCCGACGGGGAGCTGTTTTTT.